One sample yielded the 5 T cell receptor beta chains listed below, sequenced in a study of blood T cell repertoires in COVID-19. Only in-frame clones appear in the TCRdb table, and some are missing; sequencing was by immunoSEQ multiplex PCR. The data contain about 75,000 clones, under 90% of them singletons. What was sequenced was peripheral blood. The receptors originated from a human donor in a cohort sampled during active COVID-19.

The V and J genes are TRBV5-8 and TRBJ2-1, with D maybe TRBD2 (6 bases). The CDR3 totals 14 residues. Germline V gene data show CDR1 as SGHTS and CDR2 as YDEGEE. The V and J ends lost 4 bases and 0 bases respectively, with 8 bases between them. CDR3 sequence (DNA): TGTGCCAGCAGCGGGGGGAGCTCCTACAATGAGCAGTTCTTC. Translation: CASSGGSSYNEQFF.

This rearrangement joins TRBV3-1 (or the pseudogene TRBV3-2) to TRBJ2-7, with TRBD1 identical over 7 bases. Germline assignment: CDR1 LGHDT and CDR2 YNNKEL (reference sequence). There are 15 residues in the CDR3. Unmatched junction bases numbered 5, after V lost 0 bases and J lost 3 bases. CDR3 coding DNA: TGTGCCAGCAGCCAAGAAGGAACAGGGGTCTACGAGCAGTACTTC. It translates to CASSQEGTGVYEQYF.

The V gene is TRBV9, the J gene TRBJ2-2; 8 nucleotides align to TRBD2. The CDR3 has 15 amino acids. The germline gives CDR1 SGDLS, CDR2 YYNGEE. Losses at the gene ends were 1 base for V and 1 base for J; bases not matched to a gene: 0. CDR3 sequence reads: CASSVTSGNTGELFF. CDR3 DNA: TGTGCCAGCAGCGTAACTAGCGGGAACACCGGGGAGCTGTTTTTT.

This sequence joins TRBV9 and TRBJ2-3; 9 bases align to TRBD2. Germline assignment: CDR1 SGDLS and CDR2 YYNGEE. V trimming: 0 bases; J trimming: 5 bases; junction bases outside the gene matches: 4. This CDR3 is 15 amino acids long. The CDR3 nucleotides are TGTGCCAGCAGCGTAGACGGCGGGAGGGGAGATACGCAGTATTTT. Encoded protein: CASSVDGGRGDTQYF.

This clone was found a few times. The chain recombines TRBV4-3 with TRBJ2-5; D is unclear. The germline V and J ends were trimmed by 0 bases and 1 base, with 9 bases remaining between them. Germline V lookup: CDR1 LGHNA, CDR2 YSLEER. The CDR3 spans 15 residues. CDR3 coding DNA: TGCGCCAGCAGCCAAGATTGGAGTTTCCAAGAGACCCAGTACTTC. Amino acid sequence: CASSQDWSFQETQYF.